The clone carrying this T cell receptor (beta chain) showed up just a few times. Profiling relied on immunoSEQ multiplex PCR, and the TCRdb table lists in-frame clones only, not all of them. The table has 13,000 to 15,000 clones, 30% seen once; the top ten hold over 5%. The sample comes from a study of tumour-infiltrating T cells in Burkitt lymphoma. The overall study: Overall and progression-free survival were predicted by productive clonality.

With 0 bases removed from V and 0 bases from J, the gap between germline ends came to 6 bases. CDR1 is SGHRS, CDR2 YFSETQ, per germline. CDR3 length: 14 residues. The J gene is TRBJ1-1, the V gene TRBV5-1; D is uncertain. This sequence originates from a human donor with diffuse large B-cell lymphoma. Sequenced material: tumor tissue. This CDR3 reads CASSLGTVNTEAFF. CDR3 coding DNA: TGCGCCAGCAGCTTGGGCACAGTGAACACTGAAGCTTTCTTT. The whole variable domain, remainder taken from reference TRBV5-1 and TRBJ1-1, is KAGVTQTPRYLIKTRGQQVTLSCSPISGHRSVSWYQQTPGQGLQFLFEYFSETQRNKGNFPGRFSGRQFSNSRSEMNVSTLELGDSALYLCASSLGTVNTEAFFGQGTRLTVV.